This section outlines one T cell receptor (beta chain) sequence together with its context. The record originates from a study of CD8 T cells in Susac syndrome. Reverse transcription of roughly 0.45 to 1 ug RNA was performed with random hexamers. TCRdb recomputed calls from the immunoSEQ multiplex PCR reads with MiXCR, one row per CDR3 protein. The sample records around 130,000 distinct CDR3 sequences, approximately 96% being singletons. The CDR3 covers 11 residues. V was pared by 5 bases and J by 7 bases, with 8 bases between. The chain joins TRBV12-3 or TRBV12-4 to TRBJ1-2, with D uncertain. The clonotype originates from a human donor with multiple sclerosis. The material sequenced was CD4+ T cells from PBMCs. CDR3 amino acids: CASSRQGGYTF. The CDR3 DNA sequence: TGTGCCAGCAGTCGCCAAGGTGGCTACACCTTC.